This T cell receptor (beta chain) was documented in a study of CD4 T cells in relation to SARS-CoV-2 and coronaviruses. Turning to the study itself: PBMCs were cultured with antigen for roughly 10 days before TCR beta sequencing.

Produced via immunoSEQ multiplex PCR; TCRdb's table is partial and in-frame only. The sample has about 21,000 clones, around four fifths seen once. Before the COVID-19 pandemic, during about 2010-2018, CD4+ T cells were taken from unexposed donors. After approximately ten days of culture, CD4+ T cells were isolated. Cells permitting, SARS-CoV-2 S/N and four cold-coronavirus spikes were tested on unexposed-donor CD4+ T cells. This clone was found a few times. Antigen: not known. CDR1 and CDR2 from the germline V gene are LNHDA and SQIVND (reference sequence). The CDR3 runs to 14 residues. V shed 7 bases and J shed 5 bases, with 15 bases lying between them.

The chain links TRBV19 to TRBJ1-5, with a tentative D call TRBD1 (6 bases). This sequence originates from a human donor in good health. Input material: CD4+ T cells from PBMCs, cultured in vitro. The CDR3 protein is CASMAGHSYQPQHF. The CDR3 nucleotides are TGTGCCAGTATGGCGGGACACTCGTATCAGCCCCAGCATTTT.